This T cell receptor (beta chain) was sequenced in a study of T cell repertoires in cytomegalovirus infection. TCRdb independently ran MiXCR on the reads; one entry per CDR3 protein. The table shows about a million distinct CDR3 sequences, with roughly 30% occurring only once. In its sample, this clonotype was seen a few times. Antigen unknown. This sequence may be a read error, since a much larger clone differs from it by one base. In germline, CDR1 is SEHNR, CDR2 FQNEAQ (reference sequence). The CDR3 length is 12 residues. V lost 1 base and J 9 bases, leaving 7 bases between the germline ends. The material was cultured CD8+ T cells from PBMCs, obtained from culture after CMV antigen stimulation. This receptor was identified in a human donor in good health (CMV status not recorded). Some clones in this sample may be carry-over from other donors' samples. The chain has TRBV7-9 and TRBJ2-1; D may correspond to TRBD1 or TRBD2 (5 bases each). The CDR3 sequence: CASSLVGVEQFF. The CDR3 bases are TGTGCCAGCAGCTTAGTGGGGGTTGAGCAGTTCTTC. The complete variable domain, with remaining parts taken from reference TRBV7-9 and TRBJ2-1, reads DTGVSQNPRHKITKRGQNVTFRCDPISEHNRLYWYRQTLGQGPEFLTYFQNEAQLEKSRLLSDRFSAERPKGSFSTLEIQRTEQGDSAMYLCASSLVGVEQFFGPGTRLTVL.